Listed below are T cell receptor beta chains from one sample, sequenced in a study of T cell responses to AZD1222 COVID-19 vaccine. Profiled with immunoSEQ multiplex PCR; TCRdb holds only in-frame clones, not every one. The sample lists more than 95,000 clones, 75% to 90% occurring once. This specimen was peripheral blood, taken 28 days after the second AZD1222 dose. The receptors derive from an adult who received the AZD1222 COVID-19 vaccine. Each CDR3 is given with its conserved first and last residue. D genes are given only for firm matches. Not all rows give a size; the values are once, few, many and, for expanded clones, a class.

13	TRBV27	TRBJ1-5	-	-	CASSQRRDQPQHF	TGTGCCAGCAGTCAACGTAGGGATCAGCCCCAGCATTTT
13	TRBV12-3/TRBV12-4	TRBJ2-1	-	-	CASSLARIDEQFF	TGTGCCAGCAGTTTAGCCAGGATTGATGAGCAGTTCTTC
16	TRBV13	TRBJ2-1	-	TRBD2	CASSLKSGAPFVEQFF	TGTGCCAGCAGCTTAAAGAGCGGGGCCCCCTTCGTTGAGCAGTTCTTC
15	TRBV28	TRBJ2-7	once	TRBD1	CASSIPGTGAYEQYF	TGTGCCAGCAGTATCCCAGGGACAGGAGCCTACGAGCAGTACTTC
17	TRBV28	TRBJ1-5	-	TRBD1	CASSAWGQGAGNQPQHF	TGTGCCAGCAGTGCCTGGGGACAGGGGGCCGGGAATCAGCCCCAGCATTTT
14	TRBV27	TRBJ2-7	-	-	CASSLGWRDYEQYF	TGTGCCAGCAGTTTAGGGTGGAGGGACTACGAGCAGTACTTC
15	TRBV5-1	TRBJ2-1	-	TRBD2	CASSLVAGAHNEQFF	TGCGCCAGCAGCTTGGTAGCGGGAGCCCACAATGAGCAGTTCTTC
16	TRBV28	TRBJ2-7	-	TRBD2	CASSSPLAVLSYEQYF	TGTGCCAGCAGTTCGCCGCTAGCGGTCCTCTCCTACGAGCAGTACTTC
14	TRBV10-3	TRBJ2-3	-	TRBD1	CAISRGQGSDTQYF	TGTGCCATCAGTAGGGGACAGGGGTCAGATACGCAGTATTTT
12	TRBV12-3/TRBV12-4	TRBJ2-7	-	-	CASSLPPGEQYF	TGTGCCAGCAGTTTACCACCGGGAGAGCAGTACTTC
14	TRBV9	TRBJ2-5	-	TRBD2	CASSVGVAGETQYF	TGTGCCAGCAGCGTAGGAGTAGCGGGAGAGACCCAGTACTTC
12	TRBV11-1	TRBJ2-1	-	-	CASSLAGDEQFF	TGTGCCAGCAGCTTAGCGGGCGATGAGCAGTTCTTC
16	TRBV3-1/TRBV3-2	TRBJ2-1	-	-	CASSPGSERALYNLFF	TGTGCCAGCAGCCCCGGGAGTGAGCGGGCTCTATACAATTTGTTCTTC
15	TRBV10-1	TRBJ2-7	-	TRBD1	CASRGRDSRFYEQYF	TGCGCCAGCAGAGGAAGGGACAGCCGTTTTTACGAGCAGTACTTC
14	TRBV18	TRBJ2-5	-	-	CASSPLDMPETQYF	TGTGCCAGCTCACCACTGGACATGCCGGAGACCCAGTACTTC
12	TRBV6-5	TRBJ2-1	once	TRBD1	CASSGTDNEQFF	TGTGCCAGCAGCGGGACAGACAATGAGCAGTTCTTC
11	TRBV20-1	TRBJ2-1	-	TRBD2	CSAARGGGLFF	TGCAGTGCGGCCCGGGGGGGAGGTCTGTTCTTC